A single sample is the source of the 12 T cell receptor beta chains below, sequenced in a study of cytomegalovirus exposure and HLA in healthy donors. The PCR was carried out with 60 Vbeta primers and 13 Jbeta primers. TCRdb's copy holds only in-frame clones and misses some; the assay was immunoSEQ multiplex PCR. The table has around 150,000 clones, roughly 80% seen once. The material sequenced was PBMCs. Receptors were obtained from a middle-aged woman in good health and CMV-seropositive.

The chain joins TRBV6-5 to TRBJ1-1, with TRBD1 matching over 9 bases. CDR1 and CDR2 (germline): MNHEY, SVGAGI. With V trimmed by 6 bases and J by 0 bases, 5 bases remained unmatched. The CDR3 spans 15 residues. This chain's CDR3 is CASSLGQGLNTEAFF. The CDR3 nucleotides are TGTGCCAGCAGCCTAGGACAGGGGCTGAACACTGAAGCTTTCTTT.

The CDR3 sequence: CASSLNGGAGETQYF. In nucleotides, the CDR3 is TGTGCCAGCAGCTTAAACGGGGGGGCAGGAGAGACCCAGTACTTC. The chain recombines TRBV7-3 with TRBJ2-5, with 8 positions matching TRBD2. Trimming removed 1 base from V and 4 bases from J; junction bases left unmatched: 5. This CDR3 spans 15 amino acids. Germline V gives CDR1 SGHTA, CDR2 FQGTGA.

A single count supports this clone. The chain couples TRBV18 to TRBJ2-5; 9 bases match TRBD2. This CDR3 spans 16 amino acids. Unmatched junction bases numbered 8, after V lost 1 base and J lost 5 bases. Germline CDR1 reads KGHSH; CDR2 reads LQKENI. CDR3 DNA: TGTGCCAGCTCACCACTTAGCGGGGGCCGTGGCGAGACCCAGTACTTC. Amino acids: CASSPLSGGRGETQYF.

This sequence joins TRBV7-2 and TRBJ2-2, with a tentative D call TRBD2 (5 bases). The CDR3 runs to 12 residues. Germline CDR1 SGHTA, CDR2 FQGNSA. V was cut by 5 bases and J by 7 bases, with 8 bases left in between. CDR3 coding DNA: TGTGCCAGCAGCAGGGAGTTCGGGGAGCTGTTTTTT. Translated, it gives CASSREFGELFF.

The chain has TRBV9 and TRBJ1-2; 7 nucleotides line up with TRBD1. The CDR3 totals 16 residues. Per the germline V gene, CDR1 is SGDLS and CDR2 is YYNGEE. V shed 4 bases and J 7 bases; nucleotides not matched to a gene: 16. In DNA, the CDR3 is TGTGCCAGCAGCACCCGGGACAGCTTTTTGTTTGGTGGCTACACCTTC. Protein sequence: CASSTRDSFLFGGYTF.

J is TRBJ2-1 and V is TRBV5-1; D uncertain. Germline V lookup: CDR1 SGHRS, CDR2 YFSETQ. CDR3 length: 13 amino acids. The V end was cut by 3 bases, the J end by 4 bases, with 8 bases between. CDR3 sequence (DNA): TGCGCCAGCAGCTCTGGGCCATACAATGAGCAGTTCTTC. The encoded protein is CASSSGPYNEQFF.

This chain links TRBV7-2 with TRBJ1-1; no reliable D call. The CDR3 has 12 residues. The V end was cut by 5 bases, the J end by 6 bases, with 10 bases between. The germline V gene has CDR1 SGHTA and CDR2 FQGNSA. CDR3 residues: CASSPLAAEAFF. CDR3 nucleotides: TGTGCCAGCAGCCCCTTAGCTGCTGAAGCTTTCTTT.

CDR3 region: CASKSDRGPPMNTEAFF. In nucleotides, the CDR3 is TGTGCCAGCAAATCGGACAGGGGACCCCCAATGAACACTGAAGCTTTCTTT. This chain connects TRBV2 to TRBJ1-1, with 9 bases identical to TRBD1. The germline V gene has CDR1 SNHLY and CDR2 FYNNEI. V lost 7 bases and J lost 0; bases outside the gene matches: 12. CDR3 size: 17 residues.

The gene calls are TRBV11-3 and TRBJ2-7; D call uncertain. From germline, CDR1 is SGHNT and CDR2 YENEEA. V was trimmed by 6 bases and J by 0 bases, leaving 9 bases between them. The CDR3 consists of 13 residues. The CDR3 nucleotides read TGTGCCAGCAGGTACTCAAGCTCCTACGAGCAGTACTTC. It translates to CASRYSSSYEQYF.

The gene calls are TRBV7-9 and TRBJ2-7, with 9 bases matching TRBD2. Germline lookup yields CDR1 SEHNR and CDR2 FQNEAQ (reference sequence). The CDR3 runs to 17 residues. V gave up 3 bases and J gave up 3 bases; unmatched junction bases: 12. CDR3 amino acids: CASSFTLSSGNSYEQYF. The CDR3 DNA is TGTGCCAGCAGCTTCACCCTTTCTAGCGGGAATAGCTACGAGCAGTACTTC. Combining the CDR3 with reference TRBV7-9 and TRBJ2-7 gives the whole variable domain DTGVSQNPRHKITKRGQNVTFRCDPISEHNRLYWYRQTLGQGPEFLTYFQNEAQLEKSRLLSDRFSAERPKGSFSTLEIQRTEQGDSAMYLCASSFTLSSGNSYEQYFGPGTRLTVT.

The chain has TRBV9 and TRBJ1-3; D is perhaps TRBD1 (6 bases). V gave up 0 bases and J gave up 0 bases, with 10 bases separating them. Germline CDR1 is SGDLS and CDR2 is YYNGEE. The CDR3 is 16 amino acids. CDR3 coding DNA: TGTGCCAGCAGCGTAGCGACAGGATTCTCTGGAAACACCATATATTTT. Residues: CASSVATGFSGNTIYF. Full variable domain (missing parts from reference TRBV9 and TRBJ1-3): DSGVTQTPKHLITATGQRVTLRCSPRSGDLSVYWYQQSLDQGLQFLIQYYNGEERAKGNILERFSAQQFPDLHSELNLSSLELGDSALYFCASSVATGFSGNTIYFGEGSWLTVV.

This clone turned up a few times. One end of the junction fails to match germline, which may point to a read error. V and J are TRBV7-7 and TRBJ1-2; D not resolved. The CDR3 is 14 residues long. CDR1 is SSHAT, CDR2 FNYEAQ, per germline (reference sequence). CDR3 sequence (DNA): TGTGCTAGCAGCTTAAATTTAGAAGCGTATGGCTACACCTTC. This encodes CASSLNLEAYGYTF.